The TCR beta chain under discussion was sequenced for a study of T-cell memory formation after mild COVID-19. This clonotype was picked up a small number of times. Each CDR3 protein is one row after TCRdb ran MiXCR on the 5' RACE reads. In the table there are fewer than 400,000 distinct CDR3 sequences, roughly 13% of which are singletons. Germline V gene lookup returns CDR1 LGHNA and CDR2 YNFKEQ. The V end lost 4 bases, the J end lost 4 bases, and 19 bases lay between the germline ends. The CDR3 loop spans 17 amino acids. Material for sequencing was PBMCs or a T cell subset sorted from them (not recorded which). This clonotype was obtained from a man aged 18 to 35 who had mild COVID-19 (a few samples of this study predate the infection). Cell type and time point are not known. The chain employs TRBV4-2 and TRBJ1-4, with D maybe TRBD1 (6 bases). The CDR3 coding sequence is TGTGCCAGCAGCCGGGGGGGACAACCTGGTAATAATGAAAAACTGTTTTTT. Its translation is CASSRGGQPGNNEKLFF.